One and the same sample provided the 25 T cell receptor beta chains below, sequenced in a study of metastatic and nonmetastatic thyroid tumors (dated by TCRdb to about 2020). Library preparation used PCR. TCRdb names Illumina HiSeq 4000 as the instrument used. In TCRdb, the public reads were trimmed at Q25 with fastp and aligned with MiXCR, with productive beta chains retained. Present in this sample are approximately 15,000 clones, about an eighth of which were seen just once. The ten largest clones capture about 15% of the sample. None of the patients had been given any treatment before thyroid surgery. Sequencing was carried out using tumor tissue. The source of these receptors is a female donor with papillary thyroid cancer or a benign thyroid nodule (not recorded which). Some clones in this sample may be carry-over from other donors' samples.

In this sample, this clone turned up many times. The rearrangement uses TRBV7-3 and TRBJ2-1; D is undetermined. V gave up 3 bases and J gave up 8 bases, with 8 bases separating them. Per the germline V gene, CDR1 is SGHTA and CDR2 is FQGTGA. The CDR3 runs to 12 residues. The CDR3 protein is CASSLGGYEQFF. The CDR3, as DNA: TGTGCCAGCAGCTTGGGCGGCTATGAGCAGTTCTTC.

Sample share makes this clone large. The chain couples TRBV11-2 to TRBJ2-7; D might be TRBD1 or TRBD2, each matching 5 bases. Germline CDR1 reads SGHAT; CDR2 reads FQNNGV. This CDR3 region has 15 residues. Trimming left V 6 bases short and J 2 bases short, with 17 bases between. The CDR3 protein is CASRFGTKGPYEQYF. CDR3 nucleotide sequence: TGTGCCAGCAGATTCGGGACCAAAGGGCCCTACGAGCAGTACTTC.

The table lists this clone with many counts. The chain combines TRBV7-2 with TRBJ2-1; D not resolved. The V gene lost 5 bases and the J gene lost 0 bases, with 20 bases spanning the gap. The CDR3 contains 18 residues. CDR1 SGHTA and CDR2 FQGNSA come from the germline V gene. The CDR3 nucleotides are TGTGCCAGCAGCCCCCAAAACTACGCGGAGAGCTCCTACAATGAGCAGTTCTTC. It specifies CASSPQNYAESSYNEQFF.

This clone was counted at least ten times. A read error may be the cause here, since a much bigger clone is one base away. The DNA is left out, because the CDR3 cannot be placed on it with certainty; the CDR3 is given as TCRdb lists it. Other DNA sequences in this sample translate to the same CDR3. The gene calls are TRBV27 and TRBJ1-6. The germline V gene has CDR1 MNHEY and CDR2 SMNVEV (reference sequence). The CDR3 sequence runs 15 residues, both termini included. The CDR3 region is CASSNVGVGNSPLHF.

This clone was observed many times. This chain links TRBV7-9 with TRBJ1-1, with D possibly TRBD1 on 5 matching bases. The CDR3 contains 13 residues. With 6 bases removed from V and 0 bases from J, the gap between germline ends came to 8 bases. Germline CDR1 is SEHNR and CDR2 is FQNEAQ (reference sequence). DNA for the CDR3: TGTGCCAGCAGACGGGGCATGAACACTGAAGCTTTCTTT. This sequence encodes CASRRGMNTEAFF.

This clone was observed at least ten times. The chain links TRBV2 to TRBJ2-7; TRBD2 is a possible D gene (5 bases). This CDR3 has 14 amino acids. V was clipped by 7 bases and J by 2 bases, with 15 bases between them. Germline loops: CDR1 SNHLY, CDR2 FYNNEI. The CDR3 loop is CASTAEGSTYEQYF. Written as DNA, the CDR3 is TGTGCCAGCACCGCCGAGGGTTCGACCTACGAGCAGTACTTC. Drawing the rest from reference TRBV2 and TRBJ2-7, the complete variable domain is EPEVTQTPSHQVTQMGQEVILRCVPISNHLYFYWYRQILGQKVEFLVSFYNNEISEKSEIFDDQFSVERPDGSNFTLKIRSTKLEDSAMYFCASTAEGSTYEQYFGPGTRLTVT.

By share of the sample, this clone is medium-sized. The genes are TRBV11-3 and TRBJ2-2; D might be TRBD1 or TRBD2, each matching 6 bases. CDR3 length: 15 residues. The germline V gene encodes CDR1 SGHNT and CDR2 YENEEA. V lost 5 bases and J 3 bases, leaving 13 bases between the germline ends. Here the CDR3 DNA reads TGTGCCAGCAGCCCAGAGGGGGGTGACACCGGGGAGCTGTTTTTT. Translated: CASSPEGGDTGELFF. The full variable domain, its missing parts supplied by reference TRBV11-3 and TRBJ2-2, is EAGVVQSPRYKIIEKKQPVAFWCNPISGHNTLYWYLQNLGQGPELLIRYENEEAVDDSQLPKDRFSAERLKGVDSTLKIQPAELGDSAVYLCASSPEGGDTGELFFGEGSRLTVL.

The V and J genes are TRBV30 and TRBJ1-2; D is ambiguous. The germline V gene encodes CDR1 GTSNPN and CDR2 SVGIG (reference sequence). CDR3 size: 13 residues. Trimming cost V 2 bases and J 2 bases, with 9 bases left between them. The CDR3 DNA sequence: TGTGCCTGGAGTAAAGAGCCGAACTATGGCTACACCTTC. Amino acid sequence: CAWSKEPNYGYTF.

This clone counts as medium-sized. The V call is TRBV20-1, the J call TRBJ1-1; the D gene is possibly TRBD1 (5 bases). Germline V lookup: CDR1 DFQATT, CDR2 SNEGSKA (reference sequence). V lost 5 bases and J 5 bases, leaving 15 bases between the germline ends. This CDR3 has 13 amino acids. CDR3 DNA sequence: TGCAGTGCTTTACACGCGGGGCGAACTGAAGCTTTCTTT. Its protein product is CSALHAGRTEAFF.

This sequence joins TRBV7-2 and TRBJ2-7, with 10 bases identical to TRBD2. J gave up 4 bases and V 2 bases, and 5 bases lay outside the gene matches. The V gene's germline CDR1 is SGHTA and CDR2 FQGNSA. The length of the CDR3 is 15 residues. The CDR3 spells CASSLLAGERYEQYF. Here the CDR3 DNA reads TGTGCCAGCAGCTTACTAGCGGGAGAGCGATACGAGCAGTACTTC.

This clone was observed at least ten times. The rearrangement uses TRBV11-1 and TRBJ2-1; 8 bases line up with TRBD1. This CDR3 comprises 17 residues. Trimming took 3 bases from V and 7 from J; bases not matched to a gene: 14. CDR1 SGHAT and CDR2 FQDESV come from the germline V gene (reference sequence). CDR3 in DNA: TGTGCCAGCAGCTTCGCCCGTCAGGACAGGGATTCGAATGAGCAGTTCTTC. Translated: CASSFARQDRDSNEQFF. The whole variable domain, filled in from reference TRBV11-1 and TRBJ2-1, reads EAEVAQSPRYKITEKSQAVAFWCDPISGHATLYWYRQILGQGPELLVQFQDESVVDDSQLPKDRFSAERLKGVDSTLKIQPAELGDSAMYLCASSFARQDRDSNEQFFGPGTRLTVL.

This clone has ten or more counts. This chain links TRBV5-1 with TRBJ2-5; D possibly uses TRBD1 or TRBD2 (5 bases each). CDR1 is SGHRS and CDR2 is YFSETQ in the germline V gene. The CDR3 loop spans 14 amino acids. V lost 3 bases to trimming and J lost 4 bases, with 13 bases between them. This CDR3 is CASSSGRNRETQYF. The CDR3 nucleotides are TGCGCCAGCAGCTCGGGACGGAATAGAGAGACCCAGTACTTC. Complete variable domain (other parts from reference TRBV5-1 and TRBJ2-5): KAGVTQTPRYLIKTRGQQVTLSCSPISGHRSVSWYQQTPGQGLQFLFEYFSETQRNKGNFPGRFSGRQFSNSRSEMNVSTLELGDSALYLCASSSGRNRETQYFGPGTRLLVL.

This clone occurred many times. CDR3 sequence reads: CATRLQGVYTEAFF. The CDR3 DNA sequence: TGTGCCACCCGGCTACAGGGGGTATACACTGAAGCTTTCTTT. The gene calls are TRBV6-1 and TRBJ1-1; TRBD1 matches 8 bases. J was trimmed by 3 bases and V by 10 bases; bases with no gene match: 10. Germline CDR1 and CDR2: MNHNS and SASEGT. This CDR3 is built from 14 residues.

This clone was counted ten times or more. The rearrangement links TRBV11-2 to TRBJ2-3; TRBD2 is a possible D gene (6 bases). The CDR3 runs to 15 residues. V was pared by 1 base and J by 6 bases, with 14 bases between. Germline lookup yields CDR1 SGHAT and CDR2 FQNNGV. The CDR3 DNA sequence: TGTGCCAGCAGCTTAGTGGGGACTCTAGCCGATACGCAGTATTTT. Residues: CASSLVGTLADTQYF.

This clone was picked up a small number of times. The chain combines TRBV28 with TRBJ2-5, with D maybe TRBD1 (6 bases). Germline values: CDR1 MDHEN, CDR2 SYDVKM. The CDR3 contains 14 residues. V lost 1 base and J lost 4, with 10 bases in between. The chain's CDR3 is CASSLFGQLETQYF. CDR3 DNA: TGTGCCAGCAGTTTATTTGGACAGTTAGAGACCCAGTACTTC.

This clone appeared many times. The chain couples TRBV19 to TRBJ1-5; D is undetermined. CDR1 LNHDA and CDR2 SQIVND come from the germline V gene (reference sequence). The CDR3 length is 12 residues. V lost 4 bases and J lost 4, with 5 bases in between. The DNA for the CDR3 is TGTGCCAGTAGTACGGGGAATCAGCCCCAGCATTTT. It yields the protein CASSTGNQPQHF.

This clone is judged medium-sized (0.01 to 0.1%). This sequence joins TRBV9 and TRBJ1-2, with D possibly being TRBD1 (6 bases). Germline CDR1 and CDR2: SGDLS and YYNGEE. The germline V and J ends were trimmed by 2 bases and 1 base, with 12 bases remaining between them. The CDR3 sequence is 15 residues long. CDR3 amino acids: CASSVGQFLNYGYTF. The CDR3 nucleotides read TGTGCCAGCAGCGTCGGACAGTTTCTTAACTATGGCTACACCTTC.

This clone was counted ten times or more. V usage is TRBV5-4 and J usage is TRBJ2-7; D remains unclear. The CDR3 has 13 amino acids. The V and J ends lost 4 bases and 3 bases respectively, with 11 bases between them. CDR1 is SGHNT, CDR2 YYREEE, per germline (reference sequence). Here the CDR3 reads CASSLDWNYEQYF. The CDR3 DNA follows: TGTGCCAGCAGCCTCGACTGGAACTACGAGCAGTACTTC. The full variable domain, with the rest looked up from reference TRBV5-4 and TRBJ2-7, is ETGVTQSPTHLIKTRGQQVTLRCSSQSGHNTVSWYQQALGQGPQFIFQYYREEENGRGNFPPRFSGLQFPNYSSELNVNALELDDSALYLCASSLDWNYEQYFGPGTRLTVT.

This clone was observed at least ten times. V usage is TRBV20-1 and J usage is TRBJ2-1; D tentatively reads TRBD1 or TRBD2 (5 bases each). V was trimmed by 7 bases and J by 5 bases, leaving 15 bases between them. The CDR3 totals 13 residues. Per germline, CDR1 DFQATT and CDR2 SNEGSKA (reference sequence). CDR3 in amino acids: CSVTGTTNNEQFF. CDR3 in DNA: TGCAGTGTCACCGGGACGACCAACAATGAGCAGTTCTTC.

In regard to this clone: A clone one base away is much larger, so this may be a read error. This sample includes further DNA sequences coding for the same CDR3. CDR3 sequence reads: CASSLGTVGETQYF. CDR3 nucleotides: TGTGCCAGCAGTTTGGGGACAGTGGGCGAGACCCAGTACTTC. The chain recombines TRBV28 with TRBJ2-5; TRBD1 matches at 7 bases. This CDR3 is 14 amino acids long. The trim removed 3 bases at V and 5 bases at J, leaving 6 bases unmatched. Germline V gene sequence: CDR1 MDHEN, CDR2 SYDVKM.

The chain is built from TRBV12-3 or TRBV12-4 and TRBJ2-7; D gene ambiguous. Trimming removed 3 bases from V and 1 base from J, with 7 bases in between. The CDR3 is 13 amino acids. CDR3 in amino acids: CASSLTDSYEQYF. The CDR3 DNA is TGTGCCAGCAGTTTGACGGATTCCTACGAGCAGTACTTC.

With respect to this clone: The CDR3 does not close with the conserved phenylalanine or tryptophan, likely indicating a read error. The chain joins TRBV3-1 to TRBJ2-2; 8 bases are a match to TRBD2. V was clipped by 4 bases and J by 4 bases; unmatched bases: 8. This CDR3 is 16 amino acids long. CDR1 and CDR2 (germline): LGHDT, YNNKEL (reference sequence). DNA of the CDR3: TGTGCCAGCAGCCTTGGACTAGCTGGGGTCACCGGGGAGCTGTTTCTT. Amino acid sequence: CASSLGLAGVTGELFL.

This clone was seen ten or more times. This chain joins TRBV12-3 or TRBV12-4 and TRBJ2-3; no reliable D call. The CDR3 is made up of 13 amino acids. Between the trimmed V and J ends, which lost 5 bases and 4 bases, there was a span of 10 bases. CDR3 nucleotide sequence: TGTGCCAGCAGTAAGACGTGGTCAGATACGCAGTATTTT. It encodes CASSKTWSDTQYF.

Ten or more counts support this clone. The genes are TRBV2 and TRBJ1-1, with D unresolved. Deletions cut 3 bases from V and 1 base from J, with 9 bases between. CDR3 length equals 14 residues. From germline, CDR1 is SNHLY and CDR2 FYNNEI. CDR3 in DNA: TGTGCCAGCAGTGATAACAGAGGGAACACTGAAGCTTTCTTT. Translating gives CASSDNRGNTEAFF. Filled out from reference TRBV2 and TRBJ1-1, the complete variable domain reads EPEVTQTPSHQVTQMGQEVILRCVPISNHLYFYWYRQILGQKVEFLVSFYNNEISEKSEIFDDQFSVERPDGSNFTLKIRSTKLEDSAMYFCASSDNRGNTEAFFGQGTRLTVV.

The rearrangement joins TRBV20-1 to TRBJ1-2; no definite D call. Germline V CDR1 and CDR2: DFQATT, SNEGSKA (reference sequence). V lost 5 bases and J 8 bases, leaving 21 bases between the germline ends. The CDR3 is 14 amino acids. This CDR3 reads CSAGPRHYPLGYTF. In DNA form, the CDR3 reads TGCAGTGCTGGACCCAGACACTACCCACTCGGCTACACCTTC.